These 23 T cell receptor beta chains came from one sample sequenced in a study of shared clonotypes between healthy human individuals. Clones were read by immunoSEQ multiplex PCR, and TCRdb kept only the in-frame ones, dropping some. The sample shows over a million clones, roughly 96% of them seen only once. Input material: naive CD4+ T cells sorted from blood. Subset defined: CD45RA+ positively selected. These receptors were obtained from a man aged 25 to 40 in good health.

J is TRBJ1-1 and V is TRBV28; D remains ambiguous. Trimming pared 6 bases from V and 5 bases from J, leaving 7 bases between. Germline CDR1 and CDR2: MDHEN and SYDVKM. This CDR3 region has 11 residues. CDR3 DNA sequence: TGTGCCAGCAGCCGTGGGACTGAAGCTTTCTTT. It translates to CASSRGTEAFF.

The genes are TRBV10-1 and TRBJ2-2, with D unclear. The CDR3 has 14 residues. Trimming stripped 5 bases from V and 0 bases from J, with 7 bases between. Germline V lookup: CDR1 WNHNN, CDR2 SYGVQD (reference sequence). The CDR3 sequence is CASSFAANTGELFF. Here the CDR3 DNA reads TGCGCCAGCAGTTTCGCGGCGAACACCGGGGAGCTGTTTTTT.

The chain links TRBV9 to TRBJ2-4; 7 bases agree with TRBD2. This CDR3 has 16 residues. Germline V gene sequence: CDR1 SGDLS, CDR2 YYNGEE. V was pared by 0 bases and J by 6 bases, with 9 bases of the junction left unmatched. The CDR3 spells CASSVAVRGRGNIQYF. The CDR3 nucleotides are TGTGCCAGCAGCGTAGCTGTCCGGGGGAGGGGAAACATTCAGTACTTC.

This chain links TRBV10-3 with TRBJ1-2, with a weak D call TRBD1 (5 bases). Germline CDR1 reads ENHRY; CDR2 reads SYGVKD. V was cut by 3 bases and J by 4 bases, with 15 bases left in between. CDR3 length: 15 amino acids. The DNA for the CDR3 is TGTGCCATCAGTGATGGGGGGACCGTCGCCTATGGCTACACCTTC. The encoded protein is CAISDGGTVAYGYTF.

The chain links TRBV18 to TRBJ1-5; D uncertain. This CDR3 has 13 residues. Per the germline V gene, CDR1 is KGHSH and CDR2 is LQKENI. The germline V and J ends were trimmed by 3 bases and 7 bases, with 10 bases remaining between them. For the CDR3, the DNA is TGTGCCAGCTCACCCACGCGTGAACAGCCCCAGCATTTT. This sequence encodes CASSPTREQPQHF.

The chain links TRBV4-1 to TRBJ2-1, with 9 bases aligning to TRBD2. Germline-derived CDR1 and CDR2 are MGHRA and YSYEKL. The V segment lost 0 bases and the J segment 2 bases; nucleotides outside the gene matches: 8. This CDR3 region has 18 residues. The CDR3 region is CASSQDFSGGLPYNEQFF. The DNA for the CDR3 is TGCGCCAGCAGCCAAGATTTCAGCGGGGGGCTCCCCTACAATGAGCAGTTCTTC.

The V and J genes are TRBV7-8 and TRBJ2-2; 7 nucleotides match TRBD1. The V gene end was trimmed by 0 bases and the J gene end by 4 bases; junction bases not matched to a gene: 8. The CDR3 is 17 residues long. Per the germline V gene, CDR1 is SGHVS and CDR2 is FQNEAQ. The CDR3 reads CASSLASRDSSTGELFF. DNA of the CDR3: TGTGCCAGCAGCTTAGCGTCCCGGGACAGTTCCACCGGGGAGCTGTTTTTT. Full variable domain (missing parts from reference TRBV7-8 and TRBJ2-2): GAGVSQSPRYKVAKRGQDVALRCDPISGHVSLFWYQQALGQGPEFLTYFQNEAQLDKSGLPSDRFFAERPEGSVSTLKIQRTQQEDSAVYLCASSLASRDSSTGELFFGEGSRLTVL.

This clone appeared a single time. Different DNA sequences within this sample yield the same CDR3. CDR3 protein: CASSGFSYNEQFF. The CDR3, as DNA: TGTGCCAGCAGCGGGTTCTCCTACAATGAGCAGTTCTTC. This chain joins TRBV25-1 and TRBJ2-1; no clear D. Trimming took off 6 bases at V and 0 bases at J, with 6 bases between the two ends. The CDR3 totals 13 residues. Germline V gives CDR1 MGHDK, CDR2 SYGVNS.

The chain links TRBV5-4 to TRBJ1-4; D may be TRBD1 (5 bases). The germline CDR1 and CDR2 sequences are SGHNT and YYREEE (reference sequence). The V end was cut by 4 bases, the J end by 10 bases, with 17 bases between. The CDR3 is 14 amino acids. CDR3 nucleotides: TGTGCCAGCAGCCTCGACAGTCTCGAGGGAAAACTGTTTTTT. This gives the protein CASSLDSLEGKLFF.

This sequence joins TRBV7-9 and TRBJ1-2; no definite D call. Trimming took off 6 bases at V and 4 bases at J, with 12 bases between the two ends. CDR1 is SEHNR, CDR2 FQNEAQ, per germline (reference sequence). CDR3 length equals 13 residues. The CDR3 DNA is TGTGCCAGCAGTCCCCCACCGGTCTATGGCTACACCTTC. Amino acids: CASSPPPVYGYTF.

Points on this clone: Other DNA variants within this sample encode the same CDR3. The genes are TRBV9 and TRBJ1-1; a possible D gene is TRBD1 (5 bases). The germline V gene encodes CDR1 SGDLS and CDR2 YYNGEE. CDR3 size: 13 residues. Trimming pared 3 bases from V and 2 bases from J, leaving 8 bases between. CDR3 in DNA: TGTGCCAGCAGCGGGGGCCTCAACACTGAAGCTTTCTTT. Amino acids: CASSGGLNTEAFF.

CDR3 protein: CASRPPWTDLYNEQFF. As DNA, the CDR3 is TGTGCCAGCAGACCTCCTTGGACGGATCTCTACAATGAGCAGTTCTTC. V is TRBV27 and J is TRBJ2-1; D is unresolved. From germline, CDR1 is MNHEY and CDR2 SMNVEV (reference sequence). The length of the CDR3 is 16 residues. Trimming took 6 bases from V and 3 from J, leaving 18 bases between them.

The chain links TRBV6-4 to TRBJ2-1; TRBD2 matches at 7 bases. Germline-derived CDR1 and CDR2 are MRHNA and SNTAGT. Trimming cost V 6 bases and J 2 bases; bases outside gene matches: 7. CDR3 length: 15 residues. The CDR3 nucleotides are TGTGCCAGCAGCCCCGGCGGGGGTCCCTACAATGAGCAGTTCTTC. Its translation: CASSPGGGPYNEQFF.

V is TRBV29-1 and J is TRBJ2-1; D gene ambiguous. The V gene lost 2 bases and the J gene lost 0 bases, with 5 bases spanning the gap. Germline lookup yields CDR1 SQVTM and CDR2 ANQGSEA. CDR3 length: 13 amino acids. The CDR3 DNA is TGCAGCGTTGAAAGAGGCTCCTACAATGAGCAGTTCTTC. It specifies CSVERGSYNEQFF.

This rearrangement joins TRBV27 to TRBJ2-7; D might be TRBD1 (6 bases). CDR3 length: 15 residues. Between the trimmed V and J ends, which lost 6 bases and 5 bases, there was a span of 20 bases. Germline CDR1 reads MNHEY; CDR2 reads SMNVEV (reference sequence). The CDR3 DNA follows: TGTGCCAGCAGACAATTCGGGATTTCAGGGGACGAGCAGTACTTC. Protein: CASRQFGISGDEQYF.

This chain uses TRBV4-3 with TRBJ2-2; 9 bases are shared with TRBD1. J lost 7 bases, V lost 1 base, and 4 bases had no gene match. The CDR3 has 15 amino acids. Germline CDR1 is LGHNA and CDR2 is YSLEER. The CDR3 spells CASSQGDRAIGELFF. CDR3 DNA: TGCGCCAGCAGCCAAGGGGACAGGGCCATCGGGGAGCTGTTTTTT.

The rearrangement joins TRBV5-4 to TRBJ1-2, with D maybe TRBD1 (6 bases). Germline V gene data show CDR1 as SGHNT and CDR2 as YYREEE (reference sequence). Deletions cut 5 bases from V and 8 bases from J, with 19 bases between. There are 14 residues in the CDR3. The CDR3 sequence: CASSREQGVGGYTF. The CDR3 coding sequence is TGTGCCAGCAGTCGTGAACAGGGTGTAGGGGGCTACACCTTC.

This sequence joins TRBV5-1 and TRBJ2-1, with D possibly being TRBD1 or TRBD2 (5 bases each). CDR1 is SGHRS, CDR2 YFSETQ, per germline. The length of the CDR3 is 18 residues. Deletions cut 1 base from V and 0 bases from J, with 17 bases between. This CDR3 reads CASSLPRSGGRSYNEQFF. The CDR3 region has the DNA TGCGCCAGCAGCTTGCCAAGGTCTGGGGGTCGCTCCTACAATGAGCAGTTCTTC.

The chain combines TRBV27 with TRBJ1-1; D gene ambiguous. V was cut by 6 bases and J by 0 bases, with 5 bases left in between. Germline CDR1 and CDR2: MNHEY and SMNVEV (reference sequence). CDR3 length equals 12 residues. The CDR3 coding sequence is TGTGCCAGCAGAACAGTGAACACTGAAGCTTTCTTT. Its protein is CASRTVNTEAFF.

The gene calls are TRBV5-6 and TRBJ2-1; 7 positions agree with TRBD1. J gave up 5 bases and V 4 bases, and 12 bases lay outside the gene matches. Germline CDR1 SGHDT, CDR2 YYEEEE. The CDR3 extends over 16 amino acids. In DNA form, the CDR3 reads TGTGCCAGCAGCCGACAGGGTTTAGGAATTAACAATGAGCAGTTCTTC. Translated: CASSRQGLGINNEQFF.

This rearrangement joins TRBV6-5 to TRBJ2-5; D uncertain. V shed 0 bases and J shed 0 bases, with 5 bases lying between them. Germline V CDR1 and CDR2: MNHEY, SVGAGI. There are 14 residues in the CDR3. The CDR3 region has the DNA TGTGCCAGCAGTTACTCGAGGTACCAAGAGACCCAGTACTTC. Translating gives CASSYSRYQETQYF.

J is TRBJ2-7 and V is TRBV6-1; possibly TRBD1 for D (5 bases). CDR3 size: 15 residues. V was clipped by 5 bases and J by 5 bases, with 19 bases between them. Germline V gene sequence: CDR1 MNHNS, CDR2 SASEGT. Written as DNA, the CDR3 is TGTGCCAGCAGTCCTAAAACAGGACCCACCAACGAGCAGTACTTC. Translating it yields CASSPKTGPTNEQYF.

V gene TRBV5-1 combines with J gene TRBJ2-2; TRBD2 agrees at 9 bases. Germline CDR1 is SGHRS and CDR2 is YFSETQ. The junction had 12 bases not matched to a gene; V was cut back by 5 bases and J by 1 base. The CDR3 contains 18 residues. The CDR3 DNA sequence: TGCGCCAGCAGGCGCCGATTAGCGGGAGAGTGGAACACCGGGGAGCTGTTTTTT. This encodes CASRRRLAGEWNTGELFF.